The rows below give T cell receptor beta chains drawn from one sample of a study of spatial heterogeneity in lung cancer. TCRdb analysed the 5' RACE reads with MiXCR anew, one entry per CDR3 protein. The repertoire holds about 92,000 distinct CDR3 sequences, with 12% as singletons. This specimen consisted of PBMCs, obtained at surgery. These receptors originate from a male donor with early-stage non-small cell lung cancer. CDR3s include the opening cysteine and the closing phenylalanine or tryptophan. Each record gives: V gene, D gene, clone size, J gene, CDR3 protein, CDR3 DNA. A D gene is named only where the DNA matches it firmly. Size is omitted from some rows. Given values are once, few, many or a class for expanded clones.

>TRBV5-6|.|few|TRBJ2-2
CASSLGLADAGELFF
TGTGCCAGCAGCTTAGGCCTAGCCGACGCCGGGGAGCTGTTTTTT
>TRBV6-2/TRBV6-3|TRBD2|many|TRBJ2-3
CASSYVGGVADTQYF
TGTGCCAGCAGTTACGTGGGGGGGGTCGCAGATACGCAGTATTTT
>TRBV7-9|.|.|TRBJ1-5
CASSRTGSNQPQHF
TGTGCCAGCAGCCGTACAGGTAGCAATCAGCCCCAGCATTTT
>TRBV14|.|many|TRBJ1-1
CASSQRGANVAFF
TGTGCCAGCAGCCAACGGGGAGCCAACGTCGCTTTCTTT
>TRBV27|TRBD2|.|TRBJ2-3
CASSRSFASGGPADTQYF
TGTGCCAGCAGTAGATCATTCGCTAGCGGGGGGCCAGCAGATACGCAGTATTTT
>TRBV19|.|.|TRBJ1-2
CASSTRPSDVYGYTF
TGTGCCAGTAGTACACGACCGTCAGACGTCTATGGCTACACCTTC
>TRBV2|.|.|TRBJ1-2
CASSSRDYGYTF
TGTGCCAGCAGTTCGAGGGACTATGGCTACACCTTC
>TRBV20-1|.|few|TRBJ1-1
CSARSAGPNTEAFF
TGCAGTGCTAGATCGGCAGGACCGAACACTGAAGCTTTCTTT
>TRBV28|.|many|TRBJ2-5
CASSLRGRLLETQYF
TGTGCCAGCAGTTTGAGGGGACGGCTCTTAGAGACCCAGTACTTC
>TRBV12-3/TRBV12-4|.|.|TRBJ2-5
CASRPGPQETQYF
TGTGCCAGCAGACCGGGACCTCAAGAGACCCAGTACTTC
>TRBV7-3|TRBD2|.|TRBJ2-3
CASSSTGGPDTQYF
TGTGCCAGCAGCTCTACGGGAGGGCCGGATACGCAGTATTTT
>TRBV12-3/TRBV12-4|.|few|TRBJ1-4
CASSLLTGNEKLFF
TGTGCCAGCAGTTTGTTAACGGGAAACGAAAAACTGTTTTTT
>TRBV6-1|.|few|TRBJ1-1
CASSLRRPGGTEAFF
TGTGCCAGCAGTCTACGACGTCCAGGCGGGACTGAAGCTTTCTTT
>TRBV5-1|.|.|TRBJ2-7
CASSLGSSPDEQYF
TGCGCCAGCAGCTTGGGGTCTAGCCCGGACGAGCAGTACTTC
>TRBV12-3/TRBV12-4|TRBD1|.|TRBJ1-5
CASSLTWDREGQPQHF
TGTGCCAGCAGTTTAACATGGGACAGGGAGGGTCAGCCCCAGCATTTT
>TRBV5-6|.|many|TRBJ1-1
CASEAVMNTEAFF
TGTGCCAGCGAGGCGGTAATGAACACTGAAGCTTTCTTT
>TRBV6-2/TRBV6-3|TRBD1|many|TRBJ2-2
CASRRQGANTGELFF
TGTGCCAGCAGAAGACAGGGTGCGAACACCGGGGAGCTGTTTTTT
>TRBV7-9|.|few|TRBJ1-1
CASSLVSIAGPREAFF
TGTGCCAGCAGCTTAGTCTCGATCGCAGGCCCTCGCGAAGCTTTCTTT
>TRBV7-2|.|.|TRBJ1-5
CASSYGGDANQPQHF
TGTGCCAGCAGCTACGGGGGGGATGCCAATCAGCCCCAGCATTTT
>TRBV6-1|.|few|TRBJ2-1
CASSDNSYNEQFF
TGTGCCAGCAGTGATAACAGCTACAATGAGCAGTTCTTC
>TRBV5-1|TRBD1|many|TRBJ2-5
CASSGTGGPETQYF
TGCGCCAGCAGCGGAACAGGGGGCCCGGAGACCCAGTACTTC
>TRBV4-2|.|many|TRBJ1-4
CASSQDKGPEAEKLFF
TGTGCCAGCAGCCAAGATAAGGGGCCCGAGGCGGAAAAACTGTTTTTT
>TRBV6-1|.|many|TRBJ2-6
CASSDRSKGAGANVLTF
TGTGCCAGCAGTGATCGGAGCAAAGGAGCCGGGGCCAACGTCCTGACTTTC
>TRBV28|.|many|TRBJ1-4
CASNPGGAAEKLFF
TGTGCCAGCAACCCTGGAGGGGCCGCTGAAAAACTGTTTTTT
>TRBV20-1|.|few|TRBJ2-2
CSASLPGLRNTGELFF
TGCAGTGCTTCACTACCTGGACTACGCAACACCGGGGAGCTGTTTTTT
>TRBV27|.|.|TRBJ1-5
CASSFPKALDGHNQPQHF
TGTGCCAGCAGTTTTCCTAAGGCCCTTGATGGCCACAATCAGCCCCAGCATTTT
>TRBV5-1|.|few|TRBJ2-1
CASPPQRPYPRSSYNEQFF
TGCGCCAGTCCGCCCCAACGCCCGTACCCGCGAAGCTCCTACAATGAGCAGTTCTTC
>TRBV7-9|TRBD1|few|TRBJ2-3
CASGQGASRYTDTQYF
TGTGCCAGCGGGCAGGGGGCTAGCAGATACACAGATACGCAGTATTTT
>TRBV24-1|.|.|TRBJ2-7
CATSDLDTPEQYF
TGTGCCACCAGTGATTTGGACACCCCCGAGCAGTACTTC
>TRBV9|.|many|TRBJ1-1
CASSQTGLDWAEAFF
TGTGCCAGCAGCCAGACAGGACTTGATTGGGCTGAAGCTTTCTTT
>TRBV20-1|.|many|TRBJ2-1
CSASRGPSVGEQFF
TGCAGTGCTAGCAGGGGTCCCTCGGTTGGGGAGCAGTTCTTC
>TRBV6-2/TRBV6-3|.|.|TRBJ1-1
CASRGGRRAAFF
TGTGCCAGCAGGGGTGGCAGACGCGCAGCTTTCTTT
>TRBV6-5|.|.|TRBJ2-7
CASSSIYEQYF
TGTGCCAGCAGTTCCATATACGAGCAGTACTTC
>TRBV3-2|.|.|TRBJ1-1
CASSRLLDRGGTEAFF
TGTGCCAGCAGCCGATTACTCGACAGGGGGGGGACTGAAGCTTTCTTT
>TRBV19|TRBD1|many|TRBJ1-5
CASSKRDRGIQPQHF
TGTGCCAGTAGTAAACGGGACAGGGGAATTCAGCCCCAGCATTTT